In its sample, the clone carrying this T cell receptor beta chain was seen once. Here immunoSEQ multiplex PCR was the method, and the copy in TCRdb shows in-frame clones only, minus some. Of about 40,000 clones in the sample, 70% to 90% are singletons; the top ten hold 0.25%. This record comes from a study of siplizumab effects on memory and regulatory T cells. Germline V CDR1 and CDR2: LNHDA, SQIVND (reference sequence). CDR3 size: 17 residues. Trimming left V 2 bases short and J 6 bases short, with 22 bases between. What was sequenced was naive CD4+ T cells sorted from blood. V usage is TRBV19 and J usage is TRBJ1-2, with D perhaps matching TRBD1 (6 bases). The receptor was isolated from a human donor in good health. Written as DNA, the CDR3 is TGTGCCAGTAGTATAACGGTTGGACAGAGGGGGTCCCATGGCTACACCTTC. Its protein product is CASSITVGQRGSHGYTF.